The 27 T cell receptor beta chains in this list originate from one sample, sequenced in a study of technical replicates of blood from a few donors. Using immunoSEQ multiplex PCR, the repertoire was profiled, and TCRdb retains in-frame clones only, with some absent. The sample has tens of thousands of clones, around 90% seen once. The sequenced sample was T cells isolated from PBMCs. These receptors were collected from a human donor in good health.

V gene TRBV9 combines with J gene TRBJ2-1; TRBD2 aligns across 7 bases. From germline, CDR1 is SGDLS and CDR2 YYNGEE. The CDR3 extends over 13 amino acids. The V segment lost 0 bases and the J segment 6 bases; nucleotides outside the gene matches: 0. CDR3 DNA sequence: TGTGCCAGCAGCGTAGCGGGAGGCAATGAGCAGTTCTTC. Protein product: CASSVAGGNEQFF.

The chain recombines TRBV7-3 with TRBJ2-1; 11 bases are shared with TRBD1. This CDR3 is built from 15 residues. Germline V gives CDR1 SGHTA, CDR2 FQGTGA. Trimming at V came to 5 bases and at J to 9 bases, leaving 9 bases not matched to a gene. The DNA for the CDR3 is TGTGCCAGCAGCCCGCCGGGACAGGGGGGGACTGAGCAGTTCTTC. This codes for CASSPPGQGGTEQFF. The whole variable domain, remainder taken from reference TRBV7-3 and TRBJ2-1, is GAGVSQTPSNKVTEKGKYVELRCDPISGHTALYWYRQSLGQGPEFLIYFQGTGAADDSGLPNDRFFAVRPEGSVSTLKIQRTERGDSAVYLCASSPPGQGGTEQFFGPGTRLTVL.

The chain uses TRBV10-1 and TRBJ2-2, with TRBD2 matching over 7 bases. The CDR3 length is 16 residues. V was clipped by 3 bases and J by 4 bases; unmatched bases: 8. Germline V gene lookup returns CDR1 WNHNN and CDR2 SYGVQD (reference sequence). The CDR3 DNA reads TGCGCCAGCAGTGACCGAGGGCGGGAGTTCACCGGGGAGCTGTTTTTT. It encodes CASSDRGREFTGELFF.

This chain connects TRBV7-9 to TRBJ1-2; the D gene is possibly TRBD1 (6 bases). The CDR3 runs to 16 residues. CDR1 and CDR2 (germline): SEHNR, FQNEAQ (reference sequence). V lost 10 bases to trimming and J lost 2 bases, with 23 bases between them. The CDR3 DNA reads TGTGCCACCCAGGGGATAGACGGACAGTCCAACTATGGCTACACCTTC. It translates to CATQGIDGQSNYGYTF. Full variable domain (remainder filled in from reference TRBV7-9 and TRBJ1-2): DTGVSQNPRHKITKRGQNVTFRCDPISEHNRLYWYRQTLGQGPEFLTYFQNEAQLEKSRLLSDRFSAERPKGSFSTLEIQRTEQGDSAMYLCATQGIDGQSNYGYTFGSGTRLTVV.

The CDR3 DNA is TGCGCCAGCAGCCAGGGGGGACAGTTCGGATGGCCCCAGCATTTT. Translation: CASSQGGQFGWPQHF. V is TRBV4-1 and J is TRBJ1-5, with TRBD1 matching over 7 bases. CDR1 is MGHRA, CDR2 YSYEKL, per germline. The CDR3 is 15 residues long. Trimming cost V 3 bases and J 9 bases; bases outside gene matches: 11.

The CDR3 DNA is TGTGCCACCAGCATAAGTTTAACTAGCGGCTACGAGCAGTACTTC. Translation: CATSISLTSGYEQYF. V and J are TRBV15 and TRBJ2-7; 8 bases are shared with TRBD2. J gave up 3 bases and V 4 bases, and 8 bases lay outside the gene matches. Germline CDR1 and CDR2: LNHNV and YYDKDF (reference sequence). There are 15 residues in the CDR3.

The rearrangement joins TRBV14 to TRBJ1-1; the D gene is possibly TRBD1 (6 bases). The CDR3 runs to 13 residues. V gave up 2 bases and J gave up 8 bases, with 12 bases separating them. In germline, CDR1 is SGHDN, CDR2 FVKESK. The CDR3 is CASSQYTGTEAFF. The CDR3 DNA is TGTGCCAGCAGCCAATATACCGGGACAGAAGCTTTCTTT.

CDR3 sequence (DNA): TGTGCCATCAGTAGCGGCCAAGAGACCCAGTACTTC. It is translated as CAISSGQETQYF. The chain uses TRBV10-3 and TRBJ2-5; D possibly corresponds to TRBD2 (5 bases). V gave up 5 bases and J gave up 1 base, with 5 bases separating them. Germline CDR1 reads ENHRY; CDR2 reads SYGVKD. The CDR3 length is 12 residues.

The V call is TRBV5-1, the J call TRBJ1-2; D remains ambiguous. Germline V CDR1 and CDR2: SGHRS, YFSETQ. Trimming removed 0 bases from V and 8 bases from J, with 8 bases in between. The CDR3 has 12 residues. CDR3 nucleotides: TGCGCCAGCAGCTTGGGTGTGGCCGGCTACACCTTC. Translated: CASSLGVAGYTF.

This clone was recorded only once. The genes are TRBV6-5 and TRBJ1-4; possible D gene TRBD1, 6 bases. V lost 2 bases, J lost 5 bases, and 9 bases lay in between. The CDR3 contains 14 residues. Germline values: CDR1 MNHEY, CDR2 SVGAGI. The CDR3 DNA is TGTGCCAGCAGTTACCTAGGACAGAATGAAAAACTGTTTTTT. Translation: CASSYLGQNEKLFF.

The J gene is TRBJ1-1, the V gene TRBV6-5; a weak D match, TRBD1 (6 bases). Germline V lookup: CDR1 MNHEY, CDR2 SVGAGI. V lost 0 bases and J 0 bases, leaving 8 bases between the germline ends. The CDR3 runs 15 residues. CDR3 residues: CASSYSGTLNTEAFF. The DNA of the CDR3 is TGTGCCAGCAGTTACTCGGGGACACTGAACACTGAAGCTTTCTTT.

The chain recombines TRBV30 with TRBJ1-1, with 9 bases lining up with TRBD1. Germline V gene data show CDR1 as GTSNPN and CDR2 as SVGIG (reference sequence). CDR3 size: 14 residues. V lost 8 bases to trimming and J lost 6 bases; unmatched junction nucleotides: 13. The CDR3 coding sequence is TGTGCCCGAAGACAGGGGGGTCTGTACGCTGAAGCTTTCTTT. Translation gives CARRQGGLYAEAFF.

V and J are TRBV7-2 and TRBJ1-2, with 9 bases fitting TRBD1. The CDR3 length is 16 residues. Germline V gene lookup returns CDR1 SGHTA and CDR2 FQGNSA. V lost 4 bases and J lost 8; bases outside the gene matches: 14. The CDR3 DNA is TGTGCCAGCAGCTCACCCGGTTACAGGGGGCGCGACGGCTACACCTTC. It is translated as CASSSPGYRGRDGYTF.

This clone was seen only once. The chain has TRBV7-2 and TRBJ1-5; tentative D call: TRBD1 (6 bases). The CDR3 runs 13 residues. Germline CDR1 and CDR2: SGHTA and FQGNSA. V lost 9 bases to trimming and J lost 7 bases, with 16 bases between them. The CDR3 here is CASNREPSQPQHF. The CDR3 DNA follows: TGTGCCAGTAACAGGGAACCCAGCCAGCCCCAGCATTTT.

The rearrangement links TRBV11-2 to TRBJ1-1; 7 bases are a match to TRBD1. The CDR3 contains 15 residues. Germline V gene lookup returns CDR1 SGHAT and CDR2 FQNNGV. With V trimmed by 5 bases and J by 0 bases, 6 bases remained unmatched. DNA of the CDR3: TGTGCCAGCAGCACCCAGGGACAGCTGAACACTGAAGCTTTCTTT. Protein sequence: CASSTQGQLNTEAFF. The full variable domain, its missing parts supplied by reference TRBV11-2 and TRBJ1-1, is EAGVAQSPRYKIIEKRQSVAFWCNPISGHATLYWYQQILGQGPKLLIQFQNNGVVDDSQLPKDRFSAERLKGVDSTLKIQPAKLEDSAVYLCASSTQGQLNTEAFFGQGTRLTVV.

Worth noting for this clone: Relative to the germline gene, one junction end is altered; a read error may explain this. The chain joins TRBV7-7 to TRBJ2-7; 10 bases line up with TRBD1. The germline V gene encodes CDR1 SSHAT and CDR2 FNYEAQ (reference sequence). This CDR3 comprises 17 residues. For the CDR3, the DNA is TGTGCTAGCAGCTTAGCTCCACCGGGACAGGGGTTTCACGAGCAGTACTTC. It is translated as CASSLAPPGQGFHEQYF. Full variable domain (rest looked up from reference TRBV7-7 and TRBJ2-7): GAGVSQSPRYKVTKRGQDVTLRCDPISSHATLYWYQQALGQGPEFLTYFNYEAQPDKSGLPSDRFSAERPEGSISTLTIQRTEQRDSAMYRCASSLAPPGQGFHEQYFGPGTRLTVT.

The rearrangement links TRBV4-1 to TRBJ1-1; 8 bases align to TRBD1. The CDR3 totals 16 residues. CDR1 and CDR2 (germline): MGHRA, YSYEKL. V lost 4 bases, J lost 0 bases, and 7 bases stayed unmatched. The CDR3 nucleotides read TGCGCCAGCAGCCTCAATGGACAGGGCATGAACACTGAAGCTTTCTTT. This gives the protein CASSLNGQGMNTEAFF.

The chain has TRBV14 and TRBJ2-1, with D tentatively TRBD1 (6 bases). The CDR3 is made up of 14 amino acids. V was shortened by 4 bases and J by 2 bases, with 9 bases between the two germline ends. Looked up from germline, CDR1 is SGHDN and CDR2 is FVKESK. The CDR3 DNA sequence: TGTGCCAGCAGCCGCAGGGGAGCCTACAATGAGCAGTTCTTC. Residues: CASSRRGAYNEQFF. The full variable domain, its missing parts supplied by reference TRBV14 and TRBJ2-1, is EAGVTQFPSHSVIEKGQTVTLRCDPISGHDNLYWYRRVMGKEIKFLLHFVKESKQDESGMPNNRFLAERTGGTYSTLKVQPAELEDSGVYFCASSRRGAYNEQFFGPGTRLTVL.

The CDR3 coding sequence is TGTGCCTGGAGTGTTGATAGCCAAGCCTACGAGCAGTACTTC. This translates into CAWSVDSQAYEQYF. This chain connects TRBV30 to TRBJ2-7; D remains unclear. V shed 0 bases and J shed 2 bases, with 11 bases lying between them. Germline V gene lookup returns CDR1 GTSNPN and CDR2 SVGIG (reference sequence). The CDR3 has 14 amino acids.

The chain employs TRBV5-1 and TRBJ1-1; 7 positions agree with TRBD1. The CDR3 extends over 13 amino acids. The V gene's germline CDR1 is SGHRS and CDR2 YFSETQ. V lost 6 bases, J lost 6 bases, and 8 bases stayed unmatched. The CDR3 bases are TGCGCCAGCATCGGTAAGGGGGCGGCTGAAGCTTTCTTT. Protein sequence: CASIGKGAAEAFF. Looking up the rest from reference TRBV5-1 and TRBJ1-1 gives the full variable domain: KAGVTQTPRYLIKTRGQQVTLSCSPISGHRSVSWYQQTPGQGLQFLFEYFSETQRNKGNFPGRFSGRQFSNSRSEMNVSTLELGDSALYLCASIGKGAAEAFFGQGTRLTVV.

The gene calls are TRBV7-2 and TRBJ1-1; 7 bases map to TRBD1. This CDR3 comprises 14 residues. In germline, CDR1 is SGHTA, CDR2 FQGNSA. With 8 bases clipped from V and 1 base from J, the junction kept 7 bases outside the gene matches. CDR3 sequence (DNA): TGTGCCAGCCCGAAGGGGGCCGGGAACACTGAAGCTTTCTTT. Its protein product is CASPKGAGNTEAFF.

V and J are TRBV30 and TRBJ1-5; 9 nucleotides align to TRBD1. The CDR3 is made up of 15 amino acids. With 1 base clipped from V and 6 bases from J, the junction kept 7 bases outside the gene matches. Germline V lookup: CDR1 GTSNPN, CDR2 SVGIG (reference sequence). CDR3 bases: TGTGCCTGGAGTGCGGTCAGGACAGGGGCTCAGCCCCAGCATTTT. It translates to CAWSAVRTGAQPQHF.

This chain links TRBV4-2 with TRBJ2-3; D is perhaps TRBD2 (6 bases). The CDR3 has 17 amino acids. V dropped 4 bases and J dropped 0 bases, with 17 bases sitting between them. The germline CDR1 and CDR2 sequences are LGHNA and YNFKEQ. The CDR3 sequence is CASSPVGTGTSTDTQYF. Written as DNA, the CDR3 is TGTGCCAGCAGCCCCGTAGGGACTGGAACTAGCACAGATACGCAGTATTTT.

This clone was counted between two and nine times. The genes are TRBV30 and TRBJ1-3; tentative D call: TRBD1 (5 bases). Germline CDR1 is GTSNPN and CDR2 is SVGIG (reference sequence). Trimming pared 5 bases from V and 1 base from J, leaving 15 bases between. The length of the CDR3 is 15 residues. DNA for the CDR3: TGTGCCTGGCTAACTGGGGAGGGGTCTGGAAACACCATATATTTT. It is translated as CAWLTGEGSGNTIYF.

This clone was counted once. The chain links TRBV7-8 to TRBJ2-1; 8 bases map to TRBD2. CDR1 SGHVS and CDR2 FQNEAQ come from the germline V gene. The CDR3 runs 16 residues. J lost 7 bases, V lost 6 bases, and 14 bases had no gene match. CDR3: CASSPSLAGSGNEQFF. DNA for the CDR3: TGTGCCAGCAGTCCTTCCTTAGCGGGATCGGGGAATGAGCAGTTCTTC.

For the CDR3, the DNA is TGTGCCAGCAGCTTAGAAGGACAGGGGGACGGTGGCTACACCTTC. Amino acid sequence: CASSLEGQGDGGYTF. V gene TRBV7-6 combines with J gene TRBJ1-2; 10 bases map to TRBD1. Germline loops: CDR1 SGHVS, CDR2 FNYEAQ. Trimming cost V 1 base and J 7 bases; bases outside gene matches: 6. The CDR3 sequence is 15 residues long.

This clone was detected a few times. This chain links TRBV11-2 with TRBJ1-1; D unresolved. V was pared by 0 bases and J by 2 bases, with 13 bases between. CDR3 length: 16 amino acids. The V gene's germline CDR1 is SGHAT and CDR2 FQNNGV. This CDR3 is CASSLDSPGFNTEAFF. The CDR3 nucleotides are TGTGCCAGCAGCTTAGACAGCCCCGGGTTCAACACTGAAGCTTTCTTT.